These 29 T cell receptor beta chains came from one sample sequenced in a study of blood T cell repertoires in COVID-19. Libraries were prepared by immunoSEQ multiplex PCR; TCRdb keeps only in-frame clonotypes and omits some of them. The sample carries about 76,000 clones, roughly 90% recorded once. The material sequenced was peripheral blood. Source of these receptors: a human donor in a cohort sampled during active COVID-19.

This chain uses TRBV11-2 with TRBJ1-2; D uncertain. The CDR3 runs to 13 residues. V was trimmed by 6 bases and J by 2 bases, leaving 10 bases between them. Germline V gene data show CDR1 as SGHAT and CDR2 as FQNNGV. In DNA form, the CDR3 reads TGTGCCAGCAGGAATTACACGAACTATGGCTACACCTTC. It yields the protein CASRNYTNYGYTF.

The gene calls are TRBV19 and TRBJ1-6, with D tentatively TRBD1 (5 bases). CDR1 LNHDA and CDR2 SQIVND come from the germline V gene (reference sequence). V was shortened by 5 bases and J by 8 bases, with 16 bases between the two germline ends. CDR3 size: 15 residues. The CDR3 coding sequence is TGTGCCAGTAGTGCCCAATCTGCGGGGGATTCACCCCTCCACTTT. Translated, it gives CASSAQSAGDSPLHF.

This clone was picked up one time. V is TRBV5-1 and J is TRBJ2-5; 8 bases map to TRBD1. In germline, CDR1 is SGHRS, CDR2 YFSETQ. The junction had 3 bases not matched to a gene; V was cut back by 2 bases and J by 0 bases. This CDR3 spans 15 amino acids. CDR3 sequence reads: CASSFGTGYQETQYF. DNA for the CDR3: TGCGCCAGCAGCTTCGGGACAGGCTACCAAGAGACCCAGTACTTC.

The CDR3 reads CASSSPWTGAYEQYF. The CDR3 DNA is TGTGCCAGCAGCTCGCCGTGGACAGGGGCCTACGAGCAGTACTTC. This chain uses TRBV3-1 (or the pseudogene TRBV3-2) with TRBJ2-7; 9 nucleotides agree with TRBD1. V shed 5 bases and J 2 bases; nucleotides not matched to a gene: 7. Germline V gives CDR1 LGHDT, CDR2 YNNKEL (reference sequence). This CDR3 is built from 15 residues.

The V call is TRBV20-1, the J call TRBJ2-7; 7 bases line up with TRBD2. V lost 3 bases, J lost 5 bases, and 7 bases stayed unmatched. The germline gives CDR1 DFQATT, CDR2 SNEGSKA (reference sequence). This CDR3 has 13 residues. The CDR3 DNA follows: TGCAGTGCTAGTCCTAGCGGTCGTCACGAGCAGTACTTC. Protein sequence: CSASPSGRHEQYF.

V and J are TRBV19 and TRBJ2-7, with D possibly TRBD2 on 5 matching bases. This CDR3 is built from 13 residues. Per germline, CDR1 LNHDA and CDR2 SQIVND (reference sequence). Trimming took off 11 bases at V and 5 bases at J, with 19 bases between the two ends. In DNA, the CDR3 is TGTGCCCCAGGCGGGCAGAACTCTAACGAGCAGTACTTC. This sequence encodes CAPGGQNSNEQYF.

The chain employs TRBV7-9 and TRBJ2-2, with 7 bases identical to TRBD1. The CDR3 covers 15 residues. Germline loops: CDR1 SEHNR, CDR2 FQNEAQ (reference sequence). Trimming at V came to 6 bases and at J to 4 bases, leaving 8 bases not matched to a gene. CDR3 sequence: CASSSDRDGTGELFF. The DNA of the CDR3 is TGTGCCAGCAGTTCAGACAGGGACGGCACCGGGGAGCTGTTTTTT.

This chain links TRBV4-2 with TRBJ2-4; TRBD2 matches 10 bases. Germline loops: CDR1 LGHNA, CDR2 YNFKEQ. The CDR3 is made up of 17 amino acids. V was pared by 0 bases and J by 8 bases, with 10 bases of the junction left unmatched. CDR3 coding DNA: TGTGCCAGCAGCCAAGATCCAGCGGGGGGGCAGCTGGACATTCAGTACTTC. Its translation is CASSQDPAGGQLDIQYF.

This rearrangement joins TRBV5-6 to TRBJ1-2; TRBD1 aligns across 10 bases. Germline assignment: CDR1 SGHDT and CDR2 YYEEEE. Trimming cost V 4 bases and J 7 bases; bases outside gene matches: 10. This CDR3 has 15 amino acids. The CDR3 here is CASSPRDRGSSGYTF. CDR3 in DNA: TGTGCCAGCAGCCCCCGGGACAGGGGATCGAGTGGCTACACCTTC.

In DNA, the CDR3 is TGTGCTAGTGGTTGGGACAGTGACTACGAGCAGTACTTC. Its protein is CASGWDSDYEQYF. This chain uses TRBV12-5 with TRBJ2-7, with 7 positions matching TRBD1. V lost 4 bases to trimming and J lost 3 bases; unmatched junction nucleotides: 3. The CDR3 runs to 13 residues. Germline lookup yields CDR1 LGHNT and CDR2 FRNRAP.

The chain recombines TRBV4-1 with TRBJ2-2; D perhaps matches TRBD2 (5 bases). The CDR3 contains 15 residues. Germline loops: CDR1 MGHRA, CDR2 YSYEKL. The V end lost 4 bases, the J end lost 3 bases, and 12 bases lay between the germline ends. For the CDR3, the DNA is TGCGCCAGCAGCCCCCTGGCGGGCGACACCGGGGAGCTGTTTTTT. It yields the protein CASSPLAGDTGELFF.

This clone showed up just once. The chain combines TRBV9 with TRBJ2-1; TRBD2 might be the D (6 bases). The CDR3 loop spans 15 amino acids. Trimming took off 0 bases at V and 4 bases at J, with 11 bases between the two ends. Germline-derived CDR1 and CDR2 are SGDLS and YYNGEE. CDR3 nucleotide sequence: TGTGCCAGCAGCGTAGGGACTACCCCTTACAATGAGCAGTTCTTC. Translating it yields CASSVGTTPYNEQFF.

CDR3 DNA: TGTGCCAGCAGCCTGGAGGCGGGGACTTCCTACAATGAGCAGTTCTTC. Residues: CASSLEAGTSYNEQFF. The chain recombines TRBV9 with TRBJ2-1; D is possibly TRBD2 (6 bases). Trimming cost V 4 bases and J 1 base, with 15 bases left between them. CDR1 is SGDLS, CDR2 YYNGEE, per germline. This CDR3 has 16 amino acids.

This clone showed up just once. The chain combines TRBV3-1 (or the pseudogene TRBV3-2) with TRBJ2-7, with 7 bases identical to TRBD1. Germline loops: CDR1 LGHDT, CDR2 YNNKEL (reference sequence). The CDR3 has 15 amino acids. J gave up 1 base and V 1 base, and 4 bases lay outside the gene matches. The CDR3 here is CASSQVQGESYEQYF. The CDR3 DNA is TGTGCCAGCAGCCAAGTGCAGGGGGAATCCTACGAGCAGTACTTC.

CDR3 protein: CASSRDRGEQYF. The CDR3 nucleotides are TGTGCCAGTAGTCGGGACAGGGGCGAGCAGTACTTC. The V and J genes are TRBV19 and TRBJ2-7; 10 bases align to TRBD1. This CDR3 comprises 12 residues. The germline V gene has CDR1 LNHDA and CDR2 SQIVND (reference sequence). The V segment lost 5 bases and the J segment 6 bases; nucleotides outside the gene matches: 1.

The rearrangement uses TRBV5-1 and TRBJ1-3, with 7 bases lining up with TRBD1. V was pared by 3 bases and J by 4 bases, with 4 bases of the junction left unmatched. This CDR3 spans 14 amino acids. Per the germline V gene, CDR1 is SGHRS and CDR2 is YFSETQ. CDR3 residues: CASSSTGQGNTIYF. CDR3 in DNA: TGCGCCAGCAGCTCGACAGGGCAAGGAAACACCATATATTTT.

The genes are TRBV30 and TRBJ2-1, with a weak D call TRBD2 (6 bases). The germline V gene has CDR1 GTSNPN and CDR2 SVGIG (reference sequence). Trimming removed 8 bases at V and 7 bases at J, with 18 bases between. This CDR3 has 13 residues. The CDR3 spells CAQGLSHRNEQFF. The DNA of the CDR3 is TGTGCCCAGGGACTTTCCCATCGGAATGAGCAGTTCTTC.

The chain employs TRBV6-5 and TRBJ2-2; TRBD1 aligns across 9 bases. This CDR3 has 15 residues. The J segment lost 5 bases and the V segment lost 8 bases, leaving 9 bases of the junction unmatched. Germline loops: CDR1 MNHEY, CDR2 SVGAGI. The CDR3 loop is CASGTGGLRTGELFF. The DNA for the CDR3 is TGTGCCAGCGGTACAGGGGGCCTCAGGACCGGGGAGCTGTTTTTT.

The chain uses TRBV6-5 and TRBJ1-6, with 8 bases fitting TRBD1. The length of the CDR3 is 13 residues. Looked up from germline, CDR1 is MNHEY and CDR2 is SVGAGI. Trimming took 10 bases from V and 6 from J; bases not matched to a gene: 5. The CDR3 DNA follows: TGTGCCACCTCCGACAGGGGTAATTCACCCCTCCACTTT. It specifies CATSDRGNSPLHF.

The V and J genes are TRBV28 and TRBJ1-2, with D perhaps TRBD1 (6 bases). This CDR3 contains 15 residues. Deletions cut 5 bases from V and 4 bases from J, with 17 bases between. Looked up from germline, CDR1 is MDHEN and CDR2 is SYDVKM. CDR3 residues: CASSPHPDRFYGYTF. The DNA for the CDR3 is TGTGCCAGCAGTCCCCACCCGGACAGATTCTATGGCTACACCTTC.

This chain uses TRBV6-5 with TRBJ2-7; 8 positions agree with TRBD1. V was clipped by 8 bases and J by 4 bases; unmatched bases: 10. Germline CDR1 reads MNHEY; CDR2 reads SVGAGI. The CDR3 loop spans 14 amino acids. The CDR3 DNA reads TGTGCCAGCCTAAGGACAGGGAATTTGTACGAGCAGTACTTC. Amino acids: CASLRTGNLYEQYF.

The V and J genes are TRBV5-1 and TRBJ1-1; D is perhaps TRBD1 (5 bases). From germline, CDR1 is SGHRS and CDR2 YFSETQ. V was clipped by 0 bases and J by 0 bases, with 6 bases between them. The CDR3 loop spans 14 amino acids. The CDR3 reads CASSLDRLNTEAFF. The CDR3 DNA sequence: TGCGCCAGCAGCTTGGACAGGTTGAACACTGAAGCTTTCTTT.

V and J are TRBV19 and TRBJ1-2, with 7 positions matching TRBD1. Germline lookup yields CDR1 LNHDA and CDR2 SQIVND (reference sequence). CDR3 length: 14 residues. V gave up 2 bases and J gave up 6 bases; unmatched junction bases: 6. The CDR3 nucleotides are TGTGCCAGTAGTATAAACCAGGGGGAGGATGGCTACACCTTC. This codes for CASSINQGEDGYTF. Variable domain in full (rest from reference TRBV19 and TRBJ1-2): DGGITQSPKYLFRKEGQNVTLSCEQNLNHDAMYWYRQDPGQGLRLIYYSQIVNDFQKGDIAEGYSVSREKKESFPLTVTSAQKNPTAFYLCASSINQGEDGYTFGSGTRLTVV.

The V and J genes are TRBV19 and TRBJ2-2; possible D gene TRBD1, 6 bases. The CDR3 sequence is 16 residues long. With 4 bases removed from V and 5 bases from J, the gap between germline ends came to 17 bases. The germline CDR1 and CDR2 sequences are LNHDA and SQIVND (reference sequence). The CDR3 sequence: CASSKIGTTRTGELFF. The CDR3 bases are TGTGCCAGTAGTAAAATTGGGACAACCAGGACCGGGGAGCTGTTTTTT.

This chain links TRBV5-1 with TRBJ2-1, with 11 bases matching TRBD2. The germline gives CDR1 SGHRS, CDR2 YFSETQ. After removal of 3 bases from V and 0 bases from J, the junction contained 14 bases not matched to a gene. This CDR3 has 20 amino acids. CDR3 in DNA: TGCGCCAGCAGCTCGGCGTTTAGCGGGGGGGAAATCAGCTCCTACAATGAGCAGTTCTTC. As protein: CASSSAFSGGEISSYNEQFF.

The rearrangement links TRBV30 to TRBJ2-2; 8 bases line up with TRBD2. This CDR3 spans 14 amino acids. The V gene's germline CDR1 is GTSNPN and CDR2 SVGIG (reference sequence). V lost 3 bases to trimming and J lost 3 bases; unmatched junction nucleotides: 3. CDR3 residues: CAWRTGGDTGELFF. The CDR3 nucleotides read TGTGCCTGGAGGACGGGAGGGGACACCGGGGAGCTGTTTTTT.

In DNA form, the CDR3 reads TGTGCCAGTAGTATAGGTAGGCACAGGGCCAACACTGAAGCTTTCTTT. This codes for CASSIGRHRANTEAFF. The chain joins TRBV19 to TRBJ1-1; D is perhaps TRBD1 (6 bases). Germline CDR1 LNHDA, CDR2 SQIVND (reference sequence). The CDR3 has 16 residues. Trimming removed 1 base at V and 2 bases at J, with 14 bases between.

The rearrangement links TRBV11-3 to TRBJ2-3, with D hard to call. The CDR3 contains 14 residues. The germline V and J ends were trimmed by 1 base and 2 bases, with 7 bases remaining between them. Germline CDR1 SGHNT, CDR2 YENEEA. The CDR3 region has the DNA TGTGCCAGCAGCTTAGGGCACCTCACAGATACGCAGTATTTT. It translates to CASSLGHLTDTQYF.

The chain joins TRBV7-8 to TRBJ1-6; 11 bases align to TRBD1. The CDR3 length is 17 residues. J gave up 0 bases and V 6 bases, and 4 bases lay outside the gene matches. Looked up from germline, CDR1 is SGHVS and CDR2 is FQNEAQ. The CDR3 reads CASRGTGGSSYNSPLHF. CDR3 bases: TGTGCCAGCAGGGGGACAGGGGGTAGCTCCTATAATTCACCCCTCCACTTT. Full variable domain (remainder filled in from reference TRBV7-8 and TRBJ1-6): GAGVSQSPRYKVAKRGQDVALRCDPISGHVSLFWYQQALGQGPEFLTYFQNEAQLDKSGLPSDRFFAERPEGSVSTLKIQRTQQEDSAVYLCASRGTGGSSYNSPLHFGNGTRLTVT.